Each of the 8 T cell receptor beta chains below was sequenced from the same sample in a study of shared clonotypes between healthy human individuals. Assay used: immunoSEQ multiplex PCR; TCRdb lists only in-frame clones, some missing. This sample yields about 2.4 million clones, of which over 85% are seen a single time; over 0.12% belongs to the top ten. The specimen sequenced was naive CD4+ T cells sorted from blood. Subset reported: CD45RA+ positively selected. Every receptor here comes from a young man in good health.

The chain joins TRBV28 to TRBJ2-7; D possibly uses TRBD1 or TRBD2 (5 bases each). The germline V and J ends were trimmed by 1 base and 2 bases, with 9 bases remaining between them. This CDR3 region has 14 residues. Germline loops: CDR1 MDHEN, CDR2 SYDVKM. The chain's CDR3 is CASSLLRGPYEQYF. The CDR3 nucleotides read TGTGCCAGCAGTTTATTAAGGGGACCCTACGAGCAGTACTTC. The whole variable domain, remainder taken from reference TRBV28 and TRBJ2-7, is DVKVTQSSRYLVKRTGEKVFLECVQDMDHENMFWYRQDPGLGLRLIYFSYDVKMKEKGDIPEGYSVSREKKERFSLILESASTNQTSMYLCASSLLRGPYEQYFGPGTRLTVT.

The V gene is TRBV6-5, the J gene TRBJ1-5; 8 positions agree with TRBD1. Unmatched junction bases numbered 3, after V lost 5 bases and J lost 3 bases. There are 14 residues in the CDR3. The germline V gene has CDR1 MNHEY and CDR2 SVGAGI. Here the CDR3 reads CASSETGVNQPQHF. Written as DNA, the CDR3 is TGTGCCAGCAGTGAGACAGGGGTCAATCAGCCCCAGCATTTT.

With regard to this clone: Additional DNA sequences in this sample encode the identical CDR3. The V and J genes are TRBV6-6 and TRBJ2-7, with D perhaps TRBD1 or TRBD2 (5 bases each). This CDR3 is 14 amino acids long. Germline CDR1 is MNHNY and CDR2 is SVGAGI (reference sequence). Deletions cut 2 bases from V and 1 base from J, with 9 bases between. The CDR3 loop is CASSYERGSYEQYF. CDR3 sequence (DNA): TGTGCCAGCAGTTACGAGAGGGGATCCTACGAGCAGTACTTC.

The chain employs TRBV4-1 and TRBJ1-3; D is possibly TRBD1 (6 bases). V shed 3 bases and J shed 10 bases, with 16 bases lying between them. Germline V gene lookup returns CDR1 MGHRA and CDR2 YSYEKL. This CDR3 has 14 amino acids. For the CDR3, the DNA is TGCGCCAGCAGCCATCCTCTAGGGGGGCCTACCATATATTTT. Translating it yields CASSHPLGGPTIYF.

V and J are TRBV5-6 and TRBJ1-1, with D perhaps TRBD1 (6 bases). Germline V gene sequence: CDR1 SGHDT, CDR2 YYEEEE. Trimming stripped 4 bases from V and 6 bases from J, with 19 bases between. The CDR3 sequence is 15 residues long. CDR3 amino acids: CASSPPARGLAEAFF. The DNA for the CDR3 is TGTGCCAGCAGCCCACCCGCCAGGGGACTGGCTGAAGCTTTCTTT. The full variable domain, in which reference TRBV5-6 and TRBJ1-1 provide the parts outside the CDR3, is DAGVTQSPTHLIKTRGQQVTLRCSPKSGHDTVSWYQQALGQGPQFIFQYYEEEERQRGNFPDRFSGHQFPNYSSELNVNALLLGDSALYLCASSPPARGLAEAFFGQGTRLTVV.

The V gene is TRBV7-2, the J gene TRBJ2-1, with 8 bases that match TRBD2. Germline CDR1 reads SGHTA; CDR2 reads FQGNSA. The CDR3 runs to 15 residues. Losses at the gene ends were 0 bases for V and 5 bases for J; bases not matched to a gene: 3. CDR3 residues: CASSLAAGVNNEQFF. DNA for the CDR3: TGTGCCAGCAGCTTAGCAGCGGGAGTAAACAATGAGCAGTTCTTC.

This chain uses TRBV7-9 with TRBJ2-3; TRBD2 matches 14 bases. V trimming: 5 bases; J trimming: 2 bases; junction bases outside the gene matches: 12. The germline CDR1 and CDR2 sequences are SEHNR and FQNEAQ (reference sequence). The CDR3 has 19 residues. The CDR3 region is CASSPLGTSGGGPTDTQYF. CDR3 in DNA: TGTGCCAGCAGCCCACTAGGGACTAGCGGGGGCGGACCCACAGATACGCAGTATTTT. Combining the CDR3 with reference TRBV7-9 and TRBJ2-3 gives the whole variable domain DTGVSQNPRHKITKRGQNVTFRCDPISEHNRLYWYRQTLGQGPEFLTYFQNEAQLEKSRLLSDRFSAERPKGSFSTLEIQRTEQGDSAMYLCASSPLGTSGGGPTDTQYFGPGTRLTVL.

The chain is built from TRBV7-9 and TRBJ1-1, with a weak D call TRBD1 (5 bases). The CDR3 is 13 residues long. Trimming left V 9 bases short and J 0 bases short, with 11 bases between. The V gene's germline CDR1 is SEHNR and CDR2 FQNEAQ (reference sequence). This chain's CDR3 is CASSTGLNTEAFF. CDR3 sequence (DNA): TGTGCCAGTTCAACAGGACTGAACACTGAAGCTTTCTTT.